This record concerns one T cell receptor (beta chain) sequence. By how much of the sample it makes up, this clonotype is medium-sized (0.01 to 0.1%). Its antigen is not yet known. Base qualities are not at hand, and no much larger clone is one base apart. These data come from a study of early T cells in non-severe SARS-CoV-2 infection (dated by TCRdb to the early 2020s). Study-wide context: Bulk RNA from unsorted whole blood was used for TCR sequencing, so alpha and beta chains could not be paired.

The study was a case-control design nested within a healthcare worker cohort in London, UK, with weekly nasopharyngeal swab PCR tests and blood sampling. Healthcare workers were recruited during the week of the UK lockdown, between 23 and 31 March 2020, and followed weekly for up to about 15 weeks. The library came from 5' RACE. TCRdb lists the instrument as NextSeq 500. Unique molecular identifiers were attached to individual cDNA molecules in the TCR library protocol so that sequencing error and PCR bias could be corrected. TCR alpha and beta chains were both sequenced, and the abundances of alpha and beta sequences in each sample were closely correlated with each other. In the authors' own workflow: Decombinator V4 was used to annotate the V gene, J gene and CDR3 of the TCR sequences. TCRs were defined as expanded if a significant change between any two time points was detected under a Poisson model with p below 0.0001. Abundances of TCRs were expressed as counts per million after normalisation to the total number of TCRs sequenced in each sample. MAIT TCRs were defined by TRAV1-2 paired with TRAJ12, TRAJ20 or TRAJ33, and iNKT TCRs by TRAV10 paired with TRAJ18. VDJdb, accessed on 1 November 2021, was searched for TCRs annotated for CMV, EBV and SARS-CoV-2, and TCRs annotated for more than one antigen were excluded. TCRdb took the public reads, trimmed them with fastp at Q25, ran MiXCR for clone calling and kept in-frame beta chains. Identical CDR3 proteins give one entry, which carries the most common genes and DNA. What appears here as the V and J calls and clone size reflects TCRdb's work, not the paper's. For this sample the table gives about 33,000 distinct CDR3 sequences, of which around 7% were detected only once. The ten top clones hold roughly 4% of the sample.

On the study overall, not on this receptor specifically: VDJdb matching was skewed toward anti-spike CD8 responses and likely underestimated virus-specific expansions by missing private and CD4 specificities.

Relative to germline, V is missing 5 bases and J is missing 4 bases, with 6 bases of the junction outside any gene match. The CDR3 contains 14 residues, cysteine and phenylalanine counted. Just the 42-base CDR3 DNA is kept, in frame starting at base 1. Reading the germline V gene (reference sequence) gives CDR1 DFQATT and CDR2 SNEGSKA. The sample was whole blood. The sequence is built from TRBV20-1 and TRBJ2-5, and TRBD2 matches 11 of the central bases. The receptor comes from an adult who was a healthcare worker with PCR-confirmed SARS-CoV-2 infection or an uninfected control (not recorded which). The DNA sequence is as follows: TGCAGTGCTCCACTAGCGGGAGTTATAGAGACCCAGTACTTC. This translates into CSAPLAGVIETQYF.